The 28 T cell receptor beta chains below all came from one sample that was sequenced in a study of T cell changes during pregnancy in multiple sclerosis. Sequenced by immunoSEQ multiplex PCR; TCRdb stores in-frame clones only, minus some. The table includes some 90,000 clones, 90% to 95% detected once. The sample was peripheral blood, taken after pregnancy. These receptors were obtained from a female donor in good health, enrolled as a control in a pregnancy study.

This clone has only a few counts. The chain combines TRBV5-6 with TRBJ1-3; TRBD1 might be the D (5 bases). Germline lookup yields CDR1 SGHDT and CDR2 YYEEEE. This CDR3 spans 15 amino acids. V shed 3 bases and J shed 6 bases, with 16 bases lying between them. The CDR3 sequence is CASSSKGSGENTIYF. DNA of the CDR3: TGTGCCAGCAGCTCCAAGGGGTCGGGGGAAAACACCATATATTTT.

The gene calls are TRBV7-9 and TRBJ1-2; 7 bases align to TRBD1. The CDR3 covers 15 residues. V was clipped by 8 bases and J by 8 bases; unmatched bases: 17. Germline CDR1 SEHNR, CDR2 FQNEAQ (reference sequence). The chain's CDR3 is CASRPPTGTNGGYTF. The DNA of the CDR3 is TGTGCCAGCCGCCCGCCGACAGGGACAAACGGGGGCTACACCTTC. Full variable domain (remainder filled in from reference TRBV7-9 and TRBJ1-2): DTGVSQNPRHKITKRGQNVTFRCDPISEHNRLYWYRQTLGQGPEFLTYFQNEAQLEKSRLLSDRFSAERPKGSFSTLEIQRTEQGDSAMYLCASRPPTGTNGGYTFGSGTRLTVV.

In its sample, this clone was seen once. V gene TRBV7-9 combines with J gene TRBJ2-3; 7 nucleotides align to TRBD1. J gave up 2 bases and V 11 bases, and 7 bases lay outside the gene matches. The germline V gene encodes CDR1 SEHNR and CDR2 FQNEAQ (reference sequence). The CDR3 totals 13 residues. The CDR3 loop is CAEGADITDTQYF. DNA of the CDR3: TGTGCCGAGGGGGCAGATATCACAGATACGCAGTATTTT.

In DNA form, the CDR3 reads TGTGCCAGCAGTGATTCACAGGGGGCGAACATTCAGTACTTC. Its translation is CASSDSQGANIQYF. The chain is built from TRBV2 and TRBJ2-4, with 9 bases aligning to TRBD1. J was trimmed by 7 bases and V by 3 bases; bases with no gene match: 4. CDR3 length equals 14 residues. Germline loops: CDR1 SNHLY, CDR2 FYNNEI.

The chain has TRBV9 and TRBJ2-4; TRBD2 is a possible D gene (5 bases). V dropped 3 bases and J dropped 5 bases, with 21 bases sitting between them. Per the germline V gene, CDR1 is SGDLS and CDR2 is YYNGEE. This CDR3 comprises 17 residues. CDR3 sequence (DNA): TGTGCCAGCAGCGCCCCCCCCGCGGGTGAGGACGAAAACATTCAGTACTTC. Residues: CASSAPPAGEDENIQYF. The full variable domain, in which reference TRBV9 and TRBJ2-4 provide the parts outside the CDR3, is DSGVTQTPKHLITATGQRVTLRCSPRSGDLSVYWYQQSLDQGLQFLIQYYNGEERAKGNILERFSAQQFPDLHSELNLSSLELGDSALYFCASSAPPAGEDENIQYFGAGTRLSVL.

The rearrangement uses TRBV19 and TRBJ2-1, with D perhaps TRBD2 (6 bases). The CDR3 is 12 amino acids. Germline V CDR1 and CDR2: LNHDA, SQIVND (reference sequence). V lost 2 bases and J 9 bases, leaving 8 bases between the germline ends. CDR3 protein: CASSIWGGEQFF. For the CDR3, the DNA is TGTGCCAGTAGTATATGGGGAGGTGAGCAGTTCTTC. Supplemented by reference TRBV19 and TRBJ2-1, the full variable domain reads DGGITQSPKYLFRKEGQNVTLSCEQNLNHDAMYWYRQDPGQGLRLIYYSQIVNDFQKGDIAEGYSVSREKKESFPLTVTSAQKNPTAFYLCASSIWGGEQFFGPGTRLTVL.

This chain links TRBV4-1 with TRBJ2-3, with TRBD2 matching over 9 bases. The V gene end was trimmed by 1 base and the J gene end by 4 bases; junction bases not matched to a gene: 9. This CDR3 is built from 17 residues. Germline V gives CDR1 MGHRA, CDR2 YSYEKL. The CDR3 region is CASSQVWRGGRADTQYF. The DNA for the CDR3 is TGCGCCAGCAGCCAAGTCTGGCGGGGGGGCCGGGCAGATACGCAGTATTTT.

This clone was detected a few times. The junction departs from the called germline gene at one end, perhaps through a read error. The gene calls are TRBV7-7 and TRBJ1-1; no clear D. The germline V gene has CDR1 SSHAT and CDR2 FNYEAQ (reference sequence). This CDR3 spans 13 amino acids. CDR3 protein: CASSLSMNTEAFF. The CDR3 bases are TGTGCTAGCAGCTTATCCATGAACACTGAAGCTTTCTTT. The full variable domain, with the rest looked up from reference TRBV7-7 and TRBJ1-1, is GAGVSQSPRYKVTKRGQDVTLRCDPISSHATLYWYQQALGQGPEFLTYFNYEAQPDKSGLPSDRFSAERPEGSISTLTIQRTEQRDSAMYRCASSLSMNTEAFFGQGTRLTVV.

The J gene is TRBJ2-1, the V gene TRBV18; 8 bases fit TRBD1. The CDR3 covers 15 residues. With 4 bases clipped from V and 1 base from J, the junction kept 3 bases outside the gene matches. Germline values: CDR1 KGHSH, CDR2 LQKENI. This CDR3 reads CASSLGQGSYNEQFF. The CDR3 DNA reads as TGTGCCAGCTCACTCGGACAGGGTTCCTACAATGAGCAGTTCTTC.

This clone appeared a few times. The chain couples TRBV30 to TRBJ1-1; 7 nucleotides agree with TRBD1. The V segment lost 4 bases and the J segment 2 bases; nucleotides outside the gene matches: 7. The CDR3 runs to 14 residues. The germline CDR1 and CDR2 sequences are GTSNPN and SVGIG (reference sequence). The CDR3 reads CAWNLGQVNTEAFF. For the CDR3, the DNA is TGTGCCTGGAACCTCGGACAGGTAAACACTGAAGCTTTCTTT.

This clone was counted once. V and J are TRBV2 and TRBJ2-3; D not certain. The germline CDR1 and CDR2 sequences are SNHLY and FYNNEI. The CDR3 length is 11 residues. The germline V and J ends were trimmed by 6 bases and 5 bases, with 6 bases remaining between them. The CDR3 DNA follows: TGTGCCAGCAGCTCAGGAGATACGCAGTATTTT. Translating gives CASSSGDTQYF.

The chain carries TRBV11-3 and TRBJ2-3; D is unresolved. The CDR3 has 13 amino acids. In germline, CDR1 is SGHNT, CDR2 YENEEA. V was cut by 1 base and J by 3 bases, with 5 bases left in between. CDR3: CASSLVETDTQYF. The CDR3 DNA reads TGTGCCAGCAGCTTAGTAGAGACAGATACGCAGTATTTT.

The V call is TRBV2, the J call TRBJ2-1; tentative D call: TRBD2 (6 bases). CDR1 is SNHLY, CDR2 FYNNEI, per germline. V lost 4 bases and J lost 6, with 16 bases in between. This CDR3 spans 15 amino acids. The CDR3 spells CASSGGRDSFNEQFF. The CDR3 DNA sequence: TGTGCCAGCAGTGGCGGACGGGACTCTTTCAATGAGCAGTTCTTC. The variable domain in full, completed from reference TRBV2 and TRBJ2-1, reads EPEVTQTPSHQVTQMGQEVILRCVPISNHLYFYWYRQILGQKVEFLVSFYNNEISEKSEIFDDQFSVERPDGSNFTLKIRSTKLEDSAMYFCASSGGRDSFNEQFFGPGTRLTVL.

The chain uses TRBV7-8 and TRBJ1-2; tentatively, D is TRBD1 (5 bases). V dropped 3 bases and J dropped 3 bases, with 8 bases sitting between them. The length of the CDR3 is 13 residues. Germline V gene lookup returns CDR1 SGHVS and CDR2 FQNEAQ. CDR3 sequence (DNA): TGTGCCAGCAGCTTGGAGGGGCACTATGGCTACACCTTC. Translated: CASSLEGHYGYTF.

This clone came up once. This chain joins TRBV7-8 and TRBJ2-1, with TRBD1 matching 7 bases. Germline V gene lookup returns CDR1 SGHVS and CDR2 FQNEAQ. The CDR3 contains 14 residues. The ends lost 6 bases at V and 7 bases at J; junction bases unmatched: 9. CDR3 residues: CASRDQGGKNEQFF. The CDR3 nucleotides read TGTGCCAGCAGAGACCAAGGGGGCAAGAATGAGCAGTTCTTC.

This clone showed up just a few times. V usage is TRBV4-3 and J usage is TRBJ2-3; weak D call: TRBD1 (5 bases). Germline CDR1 is LGHNA and CDR2 is YSLEER. Trimming removed 0 bases from V and 4 bases from J, with 14 bases in between. The CDR3 is made up of 16 amino acids. CDR3 nucleotides: TGCGCCAGCAGCCAAGATATTGGGGCAAGGTCAGATACGCAGTATTTT. This translates into CASSQDIGARSDTQYF.

The chain couples TRBV9 to TRBJ2-5; 8 bases agree with TRBD2. There are 14 residues in the CDR3. CDR1 SGDLS and CDR2 YYNGEE come from the germline V gene. With 2 bases clipped from V and 5 bases from J, the junction kept 5 bases outside the gene matches. CDR3 in amino acids: CASSVTSGGETQYF. As DNA, the CDR3 is TGTGCCAGCAGCGTCACCTCGGGGGGGGAGACCCAGTACTTC.

The CDR3 DNA reads as TGCGCCAGCAGCGGGGGACCAGGGGGTTCCTACGAGCAGTACTTC. This codes for CASSGGPGGSYEQYF. J is TRBJ2-7 and V is TRBV5-1, with 7 bases matching TRBD1. Germline CDR1 and CDR2: SGHRS and YFSETQ. The CDR3 contains 15 residues. The junction had 8 bases not matched to a gene; V was cut back by 4 bases and J by 1 base.

This clone has a handful of counts. The chain links TRBV10-3 to TRBJ2-2; D not certain. Trimming shortened V by 3 bases and J by 5 bases, and 7 bases separated the two germline ends. Germline V CDR1 and CDR2: ENHRY, SYGVKD. The length of the CDR3 is 13 residues. The CDR3 DNA reads TGTGCCATCAGTGACCAGGTGACCGGGGAGCTGTTTTTT. It encodes CAISDQVTGELFF.

V and J are TRBV2 and TRBJ1-3, with 7 bases identical to TRBD1. Trimming cost V 1 base and J 7 bases; bases outside gene matches: 1. The CDR3 contains 13 residues. Germline V gene lookup returns CDR1 SNHLY and CDR2 FYNNEI. CDR3 coding DNA: TGTGCCAGCAGTGAAGGGACAGGTAACACCATATATTTT. Residues: CASSEGTGNTIYF. The full variable domain, in which reference TRBV2 and TRBJ1-3 provide the parts outside the CDR3, is EPEVTQTPSHQVTQMGQEVILRCVPISNHLYFYWYRQILGQKVEFLVSFYNNEISEKSEIFDDQFSVERPDGSNFTLKIRSTKLEDSAMYFCASSEGTGNTIYFGEGSWLTVV.

The V call is TRBV2, the J call TRBJ2-2, with TRBD1 matching over 7 bases. Germline-derived CDR1 and CDR2 are SNHLY and FYNNEI. V was pared by 5 bases and J by 7 bases, with 4 bases of the junction left unmatched. The CDR3 has 13 residues. CDR3 coding DNA: TGTGCCAGCAGTTACAGGGACAGCGGGGAGCTGTTTTTT. It encodes CASSYRDSGELFF.

The genes are TRBV7-6 and TRBJ2-5; a weak D match, TRBD2 (5 bases). CDR1 and CDR2 (germline): SGHVS, FNYEAQ. V dropped 0 bases and J dropped 4 bases, with 9 bases sitting between them. The CDR3 is 14 residues long. The CDR3 protein is CASSLARGGETQYF. For the CDR3, the DNA is TGTGCCAGCAGCTTAGCGAGAGGAGGAGAGACCCAGTACTTC.

The chain recombines TRBV11-2 with TRBJ1-4; D is perhaps TRBD1 (5 bases). The V gene's germline CDR1 is SGHAT and CDR2 FQNNGV. This CDR3 is 13 amino acids long. The V end lost 5 bases, the J end lost 13 bases, and 17 bases lay between the germline ends. CDR3 DNA sequence: TGTGCCAGCAGCCCAGGGACTGGAAGTTCACTGTTTTTT. It codes for CASSPGTGSSLFF.

The rearrangement links TRBV6-5 to TRBJ1-3, with 10 nucleotides matching TRBD1. Trimming removed 0 bases from V and 7 bases from J; junction bases left unmatched: 6. This CDR3 has 16 residues. Germline assignment: CDR1 MNHEY and CDR2 SVGAGI. CDR3 nucleotides: TGTGCCAGCAGTTACTCCCCCCGGGACAGGGGTAACACCATATATTTT. This codes for CASSYSPRDRGNTIYF.

The chain recombines TRBV6-6 with TRBJ2-1; D is unclear. CDR1 MNHNY and CDR2 SVGAGI come from the germline V gene (reference sequence). Deletions cut 6 bases from V and 7 bases from J, with 19 bases between. The CDR3 loop spans 15 amino acids. CDR3 bases: TGTGCCAGCAGATCGACGCGCCCACAGTTGAATGAGCAGTTCTTC. It specifies CASRSTRPQLNEQFF.

The rearrangement links TRBV11-2 to TRBJ2-7, with 7 positions matching TRBD1. V lost 3 bases and J lost 5; bases outside the gene matches: 1. CDR1 is SGHAT and CDR2 is FQNNGV in the germline V gene. The length of the CDR3 is 12 residues. CDR3 DNA sequence: TGTGCCAGCAGCTTCCAGGGGGACGAGCAGTACTTC. This encodes CASSFQGDEQYF.

A single count supports this clone. This chain uses TRBV11-1 with TRBJ2-5; D remains unclear. CDR1 SGHAT and CDR2 FQDESV come from the germline V gene (reference sequence). V lost 4 bases to trimming and J lost 5 bases, with 5 bases between them. There are 11 residues in the CDR3. Written as DNA, the CDR3 is TGTGCCAGCAGCTCGCGCGAGACCCAGTACTTC. It translates to CASSSRETQYF.

V usage is TRBV5-1 and J usage is TRBJ2-3, with a weak D call TRBD2 (6 bases). Trimming pared 0 bases from V and 4 bases from J, leaving 9 bases between. The CDR3 runs to 14 residues. Germline values: CDR1 SGHRS, CDR2 YFSETQ. Here the CDR3 reads CASSLERLADTQYF. The CDR3 DNA reads TGCGCCAGCAGCTTGGAACGACTAGCAGATACGCAGTATTTT.